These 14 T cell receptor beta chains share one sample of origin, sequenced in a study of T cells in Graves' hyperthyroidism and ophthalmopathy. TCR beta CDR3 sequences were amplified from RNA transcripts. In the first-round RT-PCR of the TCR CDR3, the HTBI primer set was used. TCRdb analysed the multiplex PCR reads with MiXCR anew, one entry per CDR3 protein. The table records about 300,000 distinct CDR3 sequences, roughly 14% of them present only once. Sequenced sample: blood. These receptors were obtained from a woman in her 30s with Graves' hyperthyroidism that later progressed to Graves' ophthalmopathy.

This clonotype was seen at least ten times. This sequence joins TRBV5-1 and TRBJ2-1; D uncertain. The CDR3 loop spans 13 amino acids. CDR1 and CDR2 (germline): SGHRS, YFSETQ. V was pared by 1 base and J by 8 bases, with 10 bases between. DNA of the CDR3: TGCGCCAGCAGCTTGACTCCTGACTATGAGCAGTTCTTC. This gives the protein CASSLTPDYEQFF.

The CDR3 bases are TGTGCCACCTCGACGGTCTCTGGAAACACCATATATTTT. Translating gives CATSTVSGNTIYF. This chain links TRBV19 with TRBJ1-3; no firm D call. CDR3 size: 13 residues. CDR1 and CDR2 from the germline V gene are LNHDA and SQIVND (reference sequence). Trimming cost V 10 bases and J 0 bases, with 10 bases left between them.

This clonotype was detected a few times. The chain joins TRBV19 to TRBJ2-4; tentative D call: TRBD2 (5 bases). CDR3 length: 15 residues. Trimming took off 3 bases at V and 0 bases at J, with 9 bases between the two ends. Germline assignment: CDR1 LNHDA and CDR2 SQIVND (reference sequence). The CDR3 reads CASSILGLAKNIQYF. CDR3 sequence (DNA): TGTGCCAGTAGTATCCTTGGACTAGCCAAAAACATTCAGTACTTC. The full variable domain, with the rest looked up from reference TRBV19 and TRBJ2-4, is DGGITQSPKYLFRKEGQNVTLSCEQNLNHDAMYWYRQDPGQGLRLIYYSQIVNDFQKGDIAEGYSVSREKKESFPLTVTSAQKNPTAFYLCASSILGLAKNIQYFGAGTRLSVL.

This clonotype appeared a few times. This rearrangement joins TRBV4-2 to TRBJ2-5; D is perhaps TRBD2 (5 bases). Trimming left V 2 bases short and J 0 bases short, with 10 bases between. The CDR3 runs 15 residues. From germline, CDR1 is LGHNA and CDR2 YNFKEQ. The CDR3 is CASSQYIAYQETQYF. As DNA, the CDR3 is TGTGCCAGCAGCCAATATATAGCGTACCAAGAGACCCAGTACTTC.

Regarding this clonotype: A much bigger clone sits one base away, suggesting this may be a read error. In DNA, the CDR3 is TGTGCCATCCTCGACAGTGCGTACTATGGCTACACCTTC. Translated: CAILDSAYYGYTF. V is TRBV12-3 or TRBV12-4 and J is TRBJ1-2; TRBD1 might be the D (5 bases). The CDR3 has 13 residues. Trimming left V 10 bases short and J 3 bases short, with 15 bases between.

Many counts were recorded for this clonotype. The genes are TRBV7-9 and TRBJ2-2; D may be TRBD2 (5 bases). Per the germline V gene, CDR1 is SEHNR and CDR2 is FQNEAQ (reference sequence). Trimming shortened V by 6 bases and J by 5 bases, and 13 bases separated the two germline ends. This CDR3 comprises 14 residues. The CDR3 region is CASSFPTGTGELFF. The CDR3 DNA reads TGTGCCAGCAGTTTCCCGACGGGGACCGGGGAGCTGTTTTTT.

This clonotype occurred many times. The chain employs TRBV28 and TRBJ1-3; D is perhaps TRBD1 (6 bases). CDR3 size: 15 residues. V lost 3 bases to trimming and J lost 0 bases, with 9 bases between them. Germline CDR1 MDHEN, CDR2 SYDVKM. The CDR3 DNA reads TGTGCCAGCAGTTTTGTCAGGGGCTCTGGAAACACCATATATTTT. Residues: CASSFVRGSGNTIYF.

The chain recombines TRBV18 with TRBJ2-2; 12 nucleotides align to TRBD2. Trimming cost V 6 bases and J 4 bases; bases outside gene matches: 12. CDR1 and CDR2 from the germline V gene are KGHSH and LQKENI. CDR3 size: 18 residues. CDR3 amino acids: CASSPASGRDQSTGELFF. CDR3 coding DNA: TGTGCCAGCTCGCCCGCTAGCGGGAGGGACCAGTCCACCGGGGAGCTGTTTTTT.

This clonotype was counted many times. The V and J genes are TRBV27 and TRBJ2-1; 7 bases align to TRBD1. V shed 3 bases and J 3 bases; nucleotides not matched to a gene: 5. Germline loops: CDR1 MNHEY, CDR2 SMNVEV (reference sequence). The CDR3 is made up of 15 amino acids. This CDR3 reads CASSFTGAHYNEQFF. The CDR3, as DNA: TGTGCCAGCAGTTTTACAGGGGCCCACTACAATGAGCAGTTCTTC.

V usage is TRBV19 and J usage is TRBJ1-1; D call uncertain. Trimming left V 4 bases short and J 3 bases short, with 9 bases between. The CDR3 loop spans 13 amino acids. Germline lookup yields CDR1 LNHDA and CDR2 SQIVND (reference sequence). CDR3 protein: CASSTRPDTEAFF. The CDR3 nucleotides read TGTGCCAGTAGTACCCGACCGGACACTGAAGCTTTCTTT.

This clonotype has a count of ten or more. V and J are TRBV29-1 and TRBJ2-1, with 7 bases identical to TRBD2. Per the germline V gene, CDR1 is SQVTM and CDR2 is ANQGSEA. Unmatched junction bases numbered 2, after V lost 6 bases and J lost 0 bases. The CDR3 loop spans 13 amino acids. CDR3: CSVRLASYNEQFF. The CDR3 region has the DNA TGCAGCGTCCGACTAGCCTCCTACAATGAGCAGTTCTTC.

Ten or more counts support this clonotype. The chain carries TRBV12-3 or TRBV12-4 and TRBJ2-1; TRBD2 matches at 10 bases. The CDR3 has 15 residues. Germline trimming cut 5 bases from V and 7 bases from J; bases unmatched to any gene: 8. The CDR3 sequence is CASSPRQREGNEQFF. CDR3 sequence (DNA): TGTGCCAGCAGTCCACGACAGCGGGAGGGGAATGAGCAGTTCTTC.

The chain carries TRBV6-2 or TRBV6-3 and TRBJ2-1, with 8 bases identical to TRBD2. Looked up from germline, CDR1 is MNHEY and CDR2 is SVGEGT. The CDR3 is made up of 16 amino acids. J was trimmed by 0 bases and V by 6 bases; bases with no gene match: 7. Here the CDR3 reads CASRPASGSSYNEQFF. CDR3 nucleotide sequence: TGTGCCAGCAGACCCGCCAGCGGGAGCTCCTACAATGAGCAGTTCTTC.

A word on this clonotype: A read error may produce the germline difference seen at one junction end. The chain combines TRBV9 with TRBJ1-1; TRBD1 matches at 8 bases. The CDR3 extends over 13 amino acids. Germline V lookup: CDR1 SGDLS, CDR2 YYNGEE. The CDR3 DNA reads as TGTGCCAGCAGCCTCGACAGGGGCACTGAAACTTTCTTT. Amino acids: CASSLDRGTETFF.